This T cell receptor beta chain was sequenced for a study of blood T cell repertoires in COVID-19. Authors' methods: From reference gene primer amplification, estimates of nucleated cell counts were derived. TCRdb's table, derived via immunoSEQ multiplex PCR, lists solely in-frame clones and lacks some. D and trimming come from the DNA, and the V and J calls and clone size come from that table. The profile shows about 140,000 clones, over 65% of them singletons. Germline loops: CDR1 SGHRS, CDR2 YFSETQ. This CDR3 region has 15 residues. V was pared by 5 bases and J by 8 bases, with 12 bases of the junction left unmatched.

Material for sequencing was peripheral blood. The chain uses TRBV5-1 and TRBJ2-2, with 7 positions matching TRBD2. The sequence was obtained from a woman of 80 years or more with active or convalescent COVID-19. In nucleotides, the CDR3 is TGCGCCAGCAGAGGGGTAGCGGGCTCCTCGGGGGAGCTGTTTTTT. Its protein is CASRGVAGSSGELFF.